Listed below are T cell receptor beta chains from one sample, sequenced in a study of OX40 agonist ivuxolimab in advanced cancers. The data were produced by immunoSEQ multiplex PCR, yet TCRdb's version contains in-frame clones alone and is incomplete. The repertoire holds tens of thousands of clones, with approximately 86% as singletons. The source material was CD4+ or CD8+ T cells sorted from blood, sampled in a trial of the OX40 agonist ivuxolimab. The receptor set was obtained from an adult with an advanced solid tumor such as melanoma, head and neck, liver or kidney cancer. The CDR3 runs from the conserved cysteine through the conserved F or W. The order of the fields is clone size, V gene, J gene, D gene, CDR3 DNA, CDR3 protein. A D gene is named only where the DNA matches it firmly. A clone size is listed for some rows: how often the clone was seen (once, few, many), or a class if it is expanded.

once,TRBV4-3,TRBJ1-6,TRBD1,TGCGCCAGCAGCCAAGTGGACAGGGATGATTCACCCCTCCACTTT,CASSQVDRDDSPLHF
.,TRBV29-1,TRBJ2-3,TRBD1,TGCAGCGTTGAAGACGATGGGACAGGGGGCAGCACAGATACGCAGTATTTT,CSVEDDGTGGSTDTQYF
.,TRBV4-1,TRBJ2-3,TRBD2,TGCGCCAGCAGCCGAGGACTAGCGGGGAACACAGATACGCAGTATTTT,CASSRGLAGNTDTQYF
once,TRBV15,TRBJ2-7,TRBD2,TGTGCCACCAGCAGAGAGGCTAGCGGGGGGGCGTCCTACGAGCAGTACTTC,CATSREASGGASYEQYF
.,TRBV4-3,TRBJ1-6,.,TGCGCCAGCAGCCAAGACTACAGGGCTAATTCACCCCTCCACTTT,CASSQDYRANSPLHF
few,TRBV18,TRBJ2-3,.,TGTGCCAGCTCACCTACAACAGATACGCAGTATTTT,CASSPTTDTQYF
few,TRBV4-3,TRBJ2-2,TRBD2,TGCGCCAGCAGCCAAGGGCCGGGGGGGAAACTCACCGGGGAGCTGTTTTTT,CASSQGPGGKLTGELFF
.,TRBV5-1,TRBJ2-1,TRBD1,TGCGCCAGCAGCTCAGTACCGGGACAGGATTACAATGAGCAGTTCTTC,CASSSVPGQDYNEQFF
.,TRBV6-5,TRBJ2-3,.,TGTGCCAGCACCGAGGACAGCAACACAGATACGCAGTATTTT,CASTEDSNTDTQYF
.,TRBV10-2,TRBJ1-4,.,TGCGCCAGCAGTCCTCGCAGTGCAACTAATGAAAAACTGTTTTTT,CASSPRSATNEKLFF
.,TRBV11-2,TRBJ1-2,.,TGTGCCAGCAGCACCCGACTAAGTCGGAACTATGGCTACACCTTC,CASSTRLSRNYGYTF
.,TRBV5-4,TRBJ1-2,.,TGTGCCAGCAGCGTCGAGGTGGGGCGCGTGTACGGCTACACCTTC,CASSVEVGRVYGYTF
.,TRBV4-2,TRBJ1-3,.,TGTGCCAGCAGCCAAGATCCGAGAGCTGGAAACACCATATATTTT,CASSQDPRAGNTIYF
.,TRBV7-9,TRBJ2-5,.,TGTGCCAGCAGCTTAGAGTGGGGGGAGACCCAGTACTTC,CASSLEWGETQYF
once,TRBV5-4,TRBJ1-2,TRBD1,TGTGCCAGCGGAGGACTACAGGGGGAGTGGGGCTATGGCTACACCTTC,CASGGLQGEWGYGYTF
.,TRBV10-3,TRBJ2-1,TRBD1,TGTGCCATCAGCCCCGGGACAGGGGGTGAGGAGCAGTTCTTC,CAISPGTGGEEQFF
.,TRBV4-1,TRBJ1-1,.,TGCGCCAGCAGCCAACCGGTCGTCCTGAACACTGAAGCTTTCTTT,CASSQPVVLNTEAFF
.,TRBV28,TRBJ2-4,.,TGTGCCAGCAGTTTATACTCGTTGGGGGGCAAAAACATTCAGTACTTC,CASSLYSLGGKNIQYF
.,TRBV5-6,TRBJ1-4,.,TGTGCCAGCAGCTTTAATCGGGGGACTAATGAAAAACTGTTTTTT,CASSFNRGTNEKLFF
.,TRBV11-2,TRBJ2-1,TRBD2,TGTGCCAGCAGCTCCTCTAGCGGGGGGGCCCCCGGTGAGCAGTTCTTC,CASSSSSGGAPGEQFF
.,TRBV6-5,TRBJ1-3,.,TGTGCCAGCAGTAACGCGCCGGGGGGAAACACCATATATTTT,CASSNAPGGNTIYF
.,TRBV19,TRBJ2-3,.,TGTGCCAGACCTCAGGGGGGGGGCACAGATACGCAGTATTTT,CARPQGGGTDTQYF
.,TRBV7-2,TRBJ2-5,TRBD2,TGTGCCAGCAGCTTGAATCGGGGGACTACTCGAGAGACCCAGTACTTC,CASSLNRGTTRETQYF
once,TRBV6-6,TRBJ2-1,TRBD2,TGTGCCAGCACCACCCCCGGGGGGGGGATCTACAATGAGCAGTTCTTC,CASTTPGGGIYNEQFF
.,TRBV30,TRBJ2-3,TRBD2,TGTGCCTGGAGTGTCGGGGGGGATACAGATACGCAGTATTTT,CAWSVGGDTDTQYF
.,TRBV19,TRBJ1-3,TRBD1,TGTGCCAGTAGTATAGATGGGGACAGCTCTGGAAACACCATATATTTT,CASSIDGDSSGNTIYF
.,TRBV28,TRBJ2-2,.,TGTGCCAGCAGTTCCCCAAACACCGGGGAGCTGTTTTTT,CASSSPNTGELFF
.,TRBV18,TRBJ1-4,.,TGTGCCAGCTCACGAGGACAGCCGCCTAATGAAAAACTGTTTTTT,CASSRGQPPNEKLFF
.,TRBV14,TRBJ1-2,.,TGTGCCAGCAGCCAAGCGGACAGTTTTTATGGCTACACCTTC,CASSQADSFYGYTF
.,TRBV7-9,TRBJ1-5,.,TGTGCCAGCAGCTTAGTTGGTAATCCATCTAGCAATCAGCCCCAGCATTTT,CASSLVGNPSSNQPQHF
.,TRBV4-1,TRBJ1-2,.,TGCGCCAGCAGCCAAGATGGGCAGGCTGGAAGCGGCTACACCTTC,CASSQDGQAGSGYTF
.,TRBV5-6,TRBJ1-1,.,TGTGCCAGCAGCCGGGACCCGAACACTGAAGCTTTCTTT,CASSRDPNTEAFF
once,TRBV28,TRBJ2-1,.,TGTGCCAGCAGTCTAGAGTACAATGAGCAGTTCTTC,CASSLEYNEQFF
.,TRBV5-1,TRBJ1-1,.,TGCGCCAGCAGCTTGGAGGGTGGGGTGGAGACTGAAGCTTTCTTT,CASSLEGGVETEAFF
many,TRBV27,TRBJ1-5,.,TGTGCCAGCAGTACCTGGACACCCGGACGGGGCAATCAGCCCCAGCATTTT,CASSTWTPGRGNQPQHF
.,TRBV6-5,TRBJ1-2,.,TGTGCCAGCAGTTACGACAGCAACTATGGCTACACCTTC,CASSYDSNYGYTF
.,TRBV2,TRBJ2-1,.,TGTGCCAGCAGTACTCAGGGTTATGAGCAGTTCTTC,CASSTQGYEQFF